Sequencing of this T cell receptor (beta chain) was carried out in a study of memory CD4+ T cells and cytomegalovirus serostatus. Study-level information: Healthy Belgian adult donors included under ten CMV-positive and 24 CMV-negative people. Findings and caveats of the study: The CMV-associated TCR signature appears largely within the CD4+ memory repertoire.

The sort gate was single viable CD3+CD4+CD8-CD45RO+ cells for memory CD4+ T cells. After thawing, CD4+ T cells were positively selected. Only in-frame clones appear in the TCRdb table, and some are missing; sequencing was by immunoSEQ multiplex PCR. Counted here are approximately 40,000 clones, over 70% occurring once; the ten biggest clones make up roughly 0.6%. This CDR3 region has 11 residues. Germline V gene lookup returns CDR1 SEHNR and CDR2 FQNEAQ (reference sequence). Trimming pared 2 bases from V and 10 bases from J, leaving 8 bases between. This clone was seen a few times. No antigen is known for it.

The sequence derives from an adult in good health and CMV-seronegative. The specimen sequenced was memory CD4+ T cells from blood. The chain carries TRBV7-9 and TRBJ1-1; D remains ambiguous. The CDR3: CASSLSLGAFF. The CDR3 DNA reads as TGTGCCAGCAGCTTAAGCTTGGGAGCTTTCTTT. The full variable domain, completed using reference TRBV7-9 and TRBJ1-1, is DTGVSQNPRHKITKRGQNVTFRCDPISEHNRLYWYRQTLGQGPEFLTYFQNEAQLEKSRLLSDRFSAERPKGSFSTLEIQRTEQGDSAMYLCASSLSLGAFFGQGTRLTVV.